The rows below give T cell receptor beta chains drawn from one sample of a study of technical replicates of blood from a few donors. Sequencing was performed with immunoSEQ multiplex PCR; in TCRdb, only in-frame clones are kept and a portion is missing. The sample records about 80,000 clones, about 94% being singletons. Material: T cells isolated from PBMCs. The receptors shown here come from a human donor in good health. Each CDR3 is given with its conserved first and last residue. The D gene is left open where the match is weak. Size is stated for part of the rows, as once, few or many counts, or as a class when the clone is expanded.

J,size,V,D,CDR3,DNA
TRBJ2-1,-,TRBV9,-,CASSVSSSYNEQFF,TGTGCCAGCAGCGTGAGTAGCTCCTACAATGAGCAGTTCTTC
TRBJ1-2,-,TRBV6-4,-,CASSLAANYGYTF,TGTGCCAGCAGCCTTGCAGCTAACTATGGCTACACCTTC
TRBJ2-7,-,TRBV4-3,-,CASSQDSLYEQYF,TGCGCCAGCAGCCAAGACTCTCTGTACGAGCAGTACTTC
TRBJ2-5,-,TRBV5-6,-,CASSLEPVQETQYF,TGTGCCAGCAGCTTGGAGCCGGTCCAAGAGACCCAGTACTTC
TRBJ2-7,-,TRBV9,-,CASSVVGDGALSYEQYF,TGTGCCAGCAGCGTAGTTGGGGATGGGGCCCTGTCCTACGAGCAGTACTTC
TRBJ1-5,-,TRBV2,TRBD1,CASREQGNQPQHF,TGTGCCAGCAGGGAACAGGGGAATCAGCCCCAGCATTTT
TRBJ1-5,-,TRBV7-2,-,CASSLLGVHQPQHF,TGTGCCAGCAGCTTATTAGGGGTACATCAGCCCCAGCATTTT
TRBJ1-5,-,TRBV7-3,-,CASSLRGDQPQHF,TGTGCCAGCAGCTTAAGGGGGGATCAGCCCCAGCATTTT
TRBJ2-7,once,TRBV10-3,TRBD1,CAISRSPSTGGAYEQYF,TGTGCCATCAGCCGATCCCCATCTACAGGGGGCGCCTACGAGCAGTACTTC
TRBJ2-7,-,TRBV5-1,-,CASSLQSSYEQYF,TGCGCCAGCAGCTTACAGAGCTCCTACGAGCAGTACTTC
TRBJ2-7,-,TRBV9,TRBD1,CASSVRTGSEQYF,TGTGCCAGCAGCGTAAGGACAGGCTCAGAGCAGTACTTC
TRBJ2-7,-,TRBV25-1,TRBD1,CASAGTGGSYEQYF,TGTGCCAGCGCTGGAACAGGGGGGAGCTACGAGCAGTACTTC
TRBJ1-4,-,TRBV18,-,CASSPENTGEKLFF,TGTGCCAGCTCACCAGAAAACACCGGGGAAAAACTGTTTTTT
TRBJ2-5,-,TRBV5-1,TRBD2,CASSLALAGGGETQYF,TGCGCCAGCAGCTTGGCCTTAGCGGGAGGTGGAGAGACCCAGTACTTC
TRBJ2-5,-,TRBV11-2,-,CASSSQGRETQYF,TGTGCCAGCAGCTCACAAGGCAGGGAGACCCAGTACTTC
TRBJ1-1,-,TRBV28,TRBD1,CASSLAGTANTEAFF,TGTGCCAGCAGTTTAGCCGGGACAGCGAACACTGAAGCTTTCTTT
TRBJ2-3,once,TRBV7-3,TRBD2,CASSDLAGVTDTQYF,TGTGCCAGCAGTGATCTAGCGGGAGTTACAGATACGCAGTATTTT
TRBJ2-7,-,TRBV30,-,CAWSPQEDHEQYF,TGTGCCTGGAGTCCCCAGGAGGACCACGAGCAGTACTTC
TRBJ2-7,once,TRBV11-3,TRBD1,CASSSRDRGPYEQYF,TGTGCCAGCAGCTCCCGGGACAGGGGGCCTTACGAGCAGTACTTC
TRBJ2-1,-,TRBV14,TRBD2,CASSVPGLAGDWQFF,TGTGCCAGCAGCGTTCCGGGACTAGCGGGAGATTGGCAGTTCTTC
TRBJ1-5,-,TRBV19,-,CASSIINFNQPQHF,TGTGCCAGTAGTATAATAAACTTCAATCAGCCCCAGCATTTT
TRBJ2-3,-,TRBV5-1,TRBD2,CASSLVPGLAADTQYF,TGCGCCAGCAGCTTGGTTCCGGGACTAGCCGCGGATACGCAGTATTTT